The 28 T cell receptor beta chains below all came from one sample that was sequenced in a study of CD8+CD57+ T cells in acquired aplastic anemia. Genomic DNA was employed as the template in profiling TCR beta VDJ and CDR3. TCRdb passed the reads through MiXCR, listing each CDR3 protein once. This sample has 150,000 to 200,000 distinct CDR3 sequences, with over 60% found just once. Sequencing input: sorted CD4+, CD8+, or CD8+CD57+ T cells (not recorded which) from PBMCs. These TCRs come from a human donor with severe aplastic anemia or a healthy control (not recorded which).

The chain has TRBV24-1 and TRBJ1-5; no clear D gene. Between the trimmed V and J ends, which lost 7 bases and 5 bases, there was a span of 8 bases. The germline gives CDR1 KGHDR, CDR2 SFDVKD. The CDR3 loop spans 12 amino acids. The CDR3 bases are TGTGCCACCAGACAGTCTGATCAGCCCCAGCATTTT. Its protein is CATRQSDQPQHF.

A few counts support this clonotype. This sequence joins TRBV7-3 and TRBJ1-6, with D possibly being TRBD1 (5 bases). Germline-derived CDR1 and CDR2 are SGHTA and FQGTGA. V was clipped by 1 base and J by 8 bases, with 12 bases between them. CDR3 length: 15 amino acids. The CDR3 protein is CASSLRDGGYSPLHF. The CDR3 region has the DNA TGTGCCAGCAGCTTAAGGGACGGAGGATATTCACCCCTCCACTTT.

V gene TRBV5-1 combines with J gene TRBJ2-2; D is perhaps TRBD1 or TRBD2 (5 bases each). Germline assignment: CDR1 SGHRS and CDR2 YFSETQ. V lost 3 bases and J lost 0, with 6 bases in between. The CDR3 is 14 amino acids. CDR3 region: CASSWDANTGELFF. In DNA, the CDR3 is TGCGCCAGCAGCTGGGACGCGAACACCGGGGAGCTGTTTTTT.

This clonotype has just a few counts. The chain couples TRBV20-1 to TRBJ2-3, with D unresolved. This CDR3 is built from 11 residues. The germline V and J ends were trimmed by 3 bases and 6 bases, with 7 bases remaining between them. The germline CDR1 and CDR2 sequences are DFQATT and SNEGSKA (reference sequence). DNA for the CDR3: TGCAGTGCTAGCGTCACGGATACGCAGTATTTT. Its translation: CSASVTDTQYF.

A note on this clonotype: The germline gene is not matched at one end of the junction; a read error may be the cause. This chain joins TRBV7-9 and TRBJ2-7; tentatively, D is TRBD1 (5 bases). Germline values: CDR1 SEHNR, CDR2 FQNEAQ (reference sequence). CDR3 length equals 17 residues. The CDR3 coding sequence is TGTGCCAGCAGCCTCCCGAGTGGGGCTTCAGTCTCCGACGAGCAGTACTTC. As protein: CASSLPSGASVSDEQYF.

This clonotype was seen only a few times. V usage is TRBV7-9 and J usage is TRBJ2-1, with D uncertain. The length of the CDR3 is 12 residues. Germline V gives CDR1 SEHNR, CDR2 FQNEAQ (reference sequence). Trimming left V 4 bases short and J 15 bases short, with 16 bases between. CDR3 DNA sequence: TGTGCCAGCAGCTCCCCCGCGAAACATCTGTTCTTC. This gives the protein CASSSPAKHLFF. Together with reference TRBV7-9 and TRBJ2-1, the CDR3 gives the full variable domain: DTGVSQNPRHKITKRGQNVTFRCDPISEHNRLYWYRQTLGQGPEFLTYFQNEAQLEKSRLLSDRFSAERPKGSFSTLEIQRTEQGDSAMYLCASSSPAKHLFFGPGTRLTVL.

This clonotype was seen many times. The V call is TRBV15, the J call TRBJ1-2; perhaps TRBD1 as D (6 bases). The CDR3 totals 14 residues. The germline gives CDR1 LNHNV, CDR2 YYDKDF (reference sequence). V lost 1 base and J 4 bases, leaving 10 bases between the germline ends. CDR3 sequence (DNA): TGTGCCACCAGCAGAGCGGACAGTTTCTATGGCTACACCTTC. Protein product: CATSRADSFYGYTF. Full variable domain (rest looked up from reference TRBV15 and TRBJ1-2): DAMVIQNPRYQVTQFGKPVTLSCSQTLNHNVMYWYQQKSSQAPKLLFHYYDKDFNNEADTPDNFQSRRPNTSFCFLDIRSPGLGDTAMYLCATSRADSFYGYTFGSGTRLTVV.

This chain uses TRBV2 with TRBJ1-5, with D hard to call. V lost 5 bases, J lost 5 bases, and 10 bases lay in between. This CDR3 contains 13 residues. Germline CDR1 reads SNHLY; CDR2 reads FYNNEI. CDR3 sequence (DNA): TGTGCCAGCAGTAGGAGTGTAGATCAGCCCCAGCATTTT. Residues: CASSRSVDQPQHF. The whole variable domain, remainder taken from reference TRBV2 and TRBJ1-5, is EPEVTQTPSHQVTQMGQEVILRCVPISNHLYFYWYRQILGQKVEFLVSFYNNEISEKSEIFDDQFSVERPDGSNFTLKIRSTKLEDSAMYFCASSRSVDQPQHFGDGTRLSIL.

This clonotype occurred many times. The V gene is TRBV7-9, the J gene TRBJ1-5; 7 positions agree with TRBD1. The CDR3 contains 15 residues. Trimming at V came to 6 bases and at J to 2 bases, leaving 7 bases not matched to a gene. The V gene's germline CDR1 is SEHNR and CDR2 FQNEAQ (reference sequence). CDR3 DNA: TGTGCCAGCAGGGCTACCGGGACAGGCAATCAGCCCCAGCATTTT. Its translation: CASRATGTGNQPQHF.

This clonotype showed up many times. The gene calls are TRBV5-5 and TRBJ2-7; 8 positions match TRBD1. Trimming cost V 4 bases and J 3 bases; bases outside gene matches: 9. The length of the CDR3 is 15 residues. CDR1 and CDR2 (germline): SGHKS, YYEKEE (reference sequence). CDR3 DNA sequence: TGTGCCAGCAGCCCCCCCGGGACAGGTCTCTACGAGCAGTACTTC. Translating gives CASSPPGTGLYEQYF.

CDR3 sequence reads: CSAPLDRPYGYTF. The CDR3 DNA reads TGCAGTGCTCCTCTCGACAGACCCTATGGCTACACCTTC. The rearrangement links TRBV20-1 to TRBJ1-2; D might be TRBD1 (5 bases). There are 13 residues in the CDR3. The ends were cut back, 5 bases at V and 4 bases at J, with 14 bases in the middle. From germline, CDR1 is DFQATT and CDR2 SNEGSKA (reference sequence).

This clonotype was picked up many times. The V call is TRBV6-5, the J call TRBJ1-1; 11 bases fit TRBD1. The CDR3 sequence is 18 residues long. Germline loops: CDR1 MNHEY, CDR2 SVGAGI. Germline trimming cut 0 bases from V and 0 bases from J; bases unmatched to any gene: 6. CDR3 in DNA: TGTGCCAGCAGTTACTCCTCCGGACAGGGGGCTTTGAACACTGAAGCTTTCTTT. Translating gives CASSYSSGQGALNTEAFF.

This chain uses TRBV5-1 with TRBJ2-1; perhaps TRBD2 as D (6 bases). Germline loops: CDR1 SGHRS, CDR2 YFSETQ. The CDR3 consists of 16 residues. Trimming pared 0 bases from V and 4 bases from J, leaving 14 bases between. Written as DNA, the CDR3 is TGCGCCAGCAGCTTGGAGGGTGGGGGGATTTACAATGAGCAGTTCTTC. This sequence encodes CASSLEGGGIYNEQFF.

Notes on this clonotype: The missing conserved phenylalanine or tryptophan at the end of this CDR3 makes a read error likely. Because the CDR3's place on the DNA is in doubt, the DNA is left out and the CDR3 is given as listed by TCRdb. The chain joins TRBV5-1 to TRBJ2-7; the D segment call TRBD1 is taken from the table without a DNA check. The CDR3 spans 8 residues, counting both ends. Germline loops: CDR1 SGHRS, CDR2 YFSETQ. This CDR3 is CASSLAPG.

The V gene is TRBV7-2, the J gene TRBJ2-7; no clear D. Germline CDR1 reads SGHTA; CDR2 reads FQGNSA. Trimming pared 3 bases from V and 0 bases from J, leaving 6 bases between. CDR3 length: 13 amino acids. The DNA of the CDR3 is TGTGCCAGCAGCTTGCCGGTCTCCTACGAGCAGTACTTC. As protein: CASSLPVSYEQYF.

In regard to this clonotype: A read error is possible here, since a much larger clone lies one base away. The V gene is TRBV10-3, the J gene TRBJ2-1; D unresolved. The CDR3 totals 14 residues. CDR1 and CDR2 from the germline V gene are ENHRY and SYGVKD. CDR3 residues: CASRRTPLWDERFF. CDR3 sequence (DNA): TGTGCCAGCCGGCGAACCCCACTTTGGGATGAGCGGTTCTTC.

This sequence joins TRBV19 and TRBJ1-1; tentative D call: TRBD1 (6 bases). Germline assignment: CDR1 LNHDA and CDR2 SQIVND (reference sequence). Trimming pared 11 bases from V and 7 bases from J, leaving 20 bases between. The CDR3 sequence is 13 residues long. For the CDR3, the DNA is TGTGCCGCCCACGGGGGGCAGGTTAATGAAGCTTTCTTT. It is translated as CAAHGGQVNEAFF.

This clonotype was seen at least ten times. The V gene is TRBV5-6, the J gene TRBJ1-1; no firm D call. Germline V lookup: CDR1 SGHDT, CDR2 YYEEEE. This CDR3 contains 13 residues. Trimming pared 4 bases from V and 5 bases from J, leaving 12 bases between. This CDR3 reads CASSPSSGTEAFF. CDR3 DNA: TGTGCCAGCAGCCCCTCGTCGGGGACTGAAGCTTTCTTT.

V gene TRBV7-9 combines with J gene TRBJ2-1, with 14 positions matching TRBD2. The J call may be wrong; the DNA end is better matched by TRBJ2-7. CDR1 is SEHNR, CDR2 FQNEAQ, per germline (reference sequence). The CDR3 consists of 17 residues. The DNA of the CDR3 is TGTGCCAGCAGCTTACCTCGGACTAGCGGGGGGACATACGAGCAGTACTTC. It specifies CASSLPRTSGGTYEQYF.

The CDR3 region is CASSLGRANEKLFF. For the CDR3, the DNA is TGTGCCAGCAGCTTAGGCAGGGCCAATGAAAAACTGTTTTTT. V and J are TRBV7-9 and TRBJ1-4, with D perhaps matching TRBD1 (5 bases). Germline V gene data show CDR1 as SEHNR and CDR2 as FQNEAQ (reference sequence). V lost 1 base and J lost 5, with 8 bases in between. The CDR3 spans 14 residues. Full variable domain (missing parts from reference TRBV7-9 and TRBJ1-4): DTGVSQNPRHKITKRGQNVTFRCDPISEHNRLYWYRQTLGQGPEFLTYFQNEAQLEKSRLLSDRFSAERPKGSFSTLEIQRTEQGDSAMYLCASSLGRANEKLFFGSGTQLSVL.

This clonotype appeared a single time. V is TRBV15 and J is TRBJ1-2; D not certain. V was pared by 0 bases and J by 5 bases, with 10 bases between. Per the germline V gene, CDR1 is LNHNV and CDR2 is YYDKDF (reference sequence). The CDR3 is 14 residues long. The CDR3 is CATSRDAVLYGYTF. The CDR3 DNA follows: TGTGCCACCAGCAGAGATGCGGTCCTATATGGCTACACCTTC.

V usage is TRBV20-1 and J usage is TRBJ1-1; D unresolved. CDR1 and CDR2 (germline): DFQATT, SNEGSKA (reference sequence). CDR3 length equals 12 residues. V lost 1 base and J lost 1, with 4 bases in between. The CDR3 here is CSARGPNTEAFF. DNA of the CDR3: TGCAGTGCTAGAGGCCCGAACACTGAAGCTTTCTTT.

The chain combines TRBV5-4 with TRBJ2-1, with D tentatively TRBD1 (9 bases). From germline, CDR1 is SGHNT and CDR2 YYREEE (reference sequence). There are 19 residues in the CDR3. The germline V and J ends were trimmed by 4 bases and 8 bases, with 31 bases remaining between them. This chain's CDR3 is CASSRGGQGIGERDDEQFF. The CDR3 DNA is TGTGCCAGCAGCCGGGGGGGACAGGGCATTGGGGAGAGGGACGATGAGCAGTTCTTC.

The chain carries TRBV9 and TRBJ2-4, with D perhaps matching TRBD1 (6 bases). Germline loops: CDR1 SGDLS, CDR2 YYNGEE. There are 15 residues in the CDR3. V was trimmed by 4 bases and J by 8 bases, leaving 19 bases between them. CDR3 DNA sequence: TGTGCCAGCAGCCCAGGGGATTCCAGGGCACACATTCAGTACTTC. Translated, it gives CASSPGDSRAHIQYF.

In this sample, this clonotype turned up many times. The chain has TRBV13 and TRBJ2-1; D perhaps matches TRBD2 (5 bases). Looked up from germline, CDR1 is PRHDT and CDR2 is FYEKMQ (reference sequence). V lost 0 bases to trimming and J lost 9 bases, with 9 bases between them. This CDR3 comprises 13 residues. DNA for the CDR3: TGTGCCAGCAGCTTAGGGGCAGGACTTGAGCAGTTCTTC. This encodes CASSLGAGLEQFF.

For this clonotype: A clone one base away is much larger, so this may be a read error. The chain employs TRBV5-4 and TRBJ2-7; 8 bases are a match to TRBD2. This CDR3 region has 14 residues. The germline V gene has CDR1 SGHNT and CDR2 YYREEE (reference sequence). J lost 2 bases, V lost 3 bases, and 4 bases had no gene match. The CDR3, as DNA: TGTGCCAGCAGCTCGGGGGGGGCCGCCTACGAGCAGTACTTC. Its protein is CASSSGGAAYEQYF.

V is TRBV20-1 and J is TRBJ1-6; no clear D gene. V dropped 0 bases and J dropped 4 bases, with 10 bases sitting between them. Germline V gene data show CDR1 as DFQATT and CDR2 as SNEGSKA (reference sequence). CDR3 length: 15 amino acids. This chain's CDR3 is CSARDQQIYNSPLHF. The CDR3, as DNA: TGCAGTGCTAGAGATCAACAGATTTATAATTCACCCCTCCACTTT.

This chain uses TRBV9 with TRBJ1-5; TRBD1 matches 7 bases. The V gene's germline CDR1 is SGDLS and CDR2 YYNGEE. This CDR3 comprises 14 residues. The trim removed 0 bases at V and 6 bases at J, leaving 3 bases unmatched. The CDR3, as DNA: TGTGCCAGCAGCGTAGGGGACAGTTTTCAGCCCCAGCATTTT. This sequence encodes CASSVGDSFQPQHF. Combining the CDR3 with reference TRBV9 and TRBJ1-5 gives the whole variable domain DSGVTQTPKHLITATGQRVTLRCSPRSGDLSVYWYQQSLDQGLQFLIQYYNGEERAKGNILERFSAQQFPDLHSELNLSSLELGDSALYFCASSVGDSFQPQHFGDGTRLSIL.